The text below deals with one TCR beta chain. The sample belongs to a study of cytomegalovirus exposure and HLA in healthy donors. PCR amplification relied on 60 Vbeta primers (plus 13 Jbeta primers). TCRdb keeps only in-frame clones here, not all; method: immunoSEQ multiplex PCR. The repertoire holds about 200,000 clones, with 75% to 85% as singletons. The receptor was derived from a male donor in good health and CMV-seropositive. What was sequenced was PBMCs.

CDR3 loop: CASMTQDQPQHF. CDR3 in DNA: TGTGCCAGCATGACACAAGATCAGCCCCAGCATTTT. This chain connects TRBV2 to TRBJ1-5; D remains ambiguous. The CDR3 loop spans 12 amino acids. The germline gives CDR1 SNHLY, CDR2 FYNNEI. The V end was cut by 7 bases, the J end by 5 bases, with 9 bases between.